One T cell receptor (beta chain) is described in this entry. Antigen specificity is unknown. Measured with immunoSEQ multiplex PCR; TCRdb has only the in-frame clones, and not every one. Among about 21,000 clones listed, roughly 89% were seen once. The data stem from a study of untreated major depressive disorder. Overall study findings and caveats: TRBV05-01 (Vbeta 5.1) usage was higher in CD4+ T cells of depressed patients than controls.

CD4+ T cells were isolated from thawed PBMCs by magnetic negative selection. V was cut by 2 bases and J by 7 bases, with 9 bases left in between. CDR1 and CDR2 (germline): SGHVS, FQNEAQ. The CDR3 totals 14 residues. This rearrangement joins TRBV7-8 to TRBJ1-6; no clear D. The TCR comes from a woman in her 40s in good health. Input material: CD4+ T cells from PBMCs. The CDR3 DNA reads as TGTGCCAGCAGCTTAATTCAGGAGAATTCACCCCTCCACTTT. Translated: CASSLIQENSPLHF. Complete variable domain (other parts from reference TRBV7-8 and TRBJ1-6): GAGVSQSPRYKVAKRGQDVALRCDPISGHVSLFWYQQALGQGPEFLTYFQNEAQLDKSGLPSDRFFAERPEGSVSTLKIQRTQQEDSAVYLCASSLIQENSPLHFGNGTRLTVT.